The 11 T cell receptor beta chains below were found in one sample sequenced in a study of blood T cell repertoires in COVID-19. TCRdb's copy holds only in-frame clones and misses some; the assay was immunoSEQ multiplex PCR. The table records more than 100,000 clones, roughly nine tenths of them present only once. The sample taken for sequencing was peripheral blood. The receptors were sampled from a human donor in a cohort sampled during active COVID-19.

The V and J genes are TRBV5-1 and TRBJ2-1, with 8 bases matching TRBD1. Germline V CDR1 and CDR2: SGHRS, YFSETQ. Losses at the gene ends were 0 bases for V and 7 bases for J; bases not matched to a gene: 9. The CDR3 runs to 16 residues. The CDR3 coding sequence is TGCGCCAGCAGCTTGGCAGGGGGCAACGTCTGGAATGAGCAGTTCTTC. Protein product: CASSLAGGNVWNEQFF.

The chain links TRBV16 to TRBJ2-7, with D maybe TRBD1 (6 bases). From germline, CDR1 is KGHSY and CDR2 FQNENV. The CDR3 sequence is 15 residues long. V was clipped by 2 bases and J by 2 bases, with 13 bases between them. Here the CDR3 DNA reads TGTGCCAGCAGCCAACCGGGACATTACCCCTACGAGCAGTACTTC. Translation: CASSQPGHYPYEQYF.

Here the CDR3 reads CASSYLGQNTGELFF. DNA of the CDR3: TGTGCCAGCAGTTATCTGGGACAAAACACCGGGGAGCTGTTTTTT. The genes are TRBV6-5 and TRBJ2-2; D possibly corresponds to TRBD1 (6 bases). CDR3 length: 15 amino acids. The V gene's germline CDR1 is MNHEY and CDR2 SVGAGI. Trimming removed 3 bases from V and 2 bases from J, with 10 bases in between.

This chain links TRBV5-5 with TRBJ2-2; the match to TRBD1 covers 7 bases. The CDR3 length is 15 residues. V shed 4 bases, J shed 3 bases, and the junction held 6 bases outside the gene matches. Germline V gives CDR1 SGHKS, CDR2 YYEKEE (reference sequence). This CDR3 is CASSPRQGHTGELFF. The CDR3 nucleotides are TGTGCCAGCAGCCCGCGACAGGGCCACACCGGGGAGCTGTTTTTT.

The rearrangement uses TRBV18 and TRBJ2-7; TRBD1 matches 7 bases. The V segment lost 2 bases and the J segment 3 bases; nucleotides outside the gene matches: 4. Germline V gene sequence: CDR1 KGHSH, CDR2 LQKENI. The CDR3 is 14 residues long. The chain's CDR3 is CASSPGDRLYEQYF. The CDR3 DNA is TGTGCCAGCTCACCAGGGGACAGACTCTACGAGCAGTACTTC.

V usage is TRBV29-1 and J usage is TRBJ2-3, with TRBD2 as a possible D gene (7 bases). The germline CDR1 and CDR2 sequences are SQVTM and ANQGSEA. The length of the CDR3 is 14 residues. V shed 3 bases and J shed 0 bases, with 10 bases lying between them. The CDR3 sequence: CSVDGGRSTDTQYF. As DNA, the CDR3 is TGCAGCGTTGACGGGGGGCGTAGCACAGATACGCAGTATTTT.

The chain joins TRBV28 to TRBJ2-3; 8 bases are a match to TRBD2. This CDR3 comprises 17 residues. Germline CDR1 is MDHEN and CDR2 is SYDVKM. V trimming: 2 bases; J trimming: 2 bases; junction bases outside the gene matches: 9. For the CDR3, the DNA is TGTGCCAGCAGTTTAACCTCCAGCGGGGGTTACACAGATACGCAGTATTTT. Protein sequence: CASSLTSSGGYTDTQYF.

V gene TRBV5-4 combines with J gene TRBJ2-7, with TRBD2 as a possible D gene (6 bases). The V end lost 4 bases, the J end lost 4 bases, and 6 bases lay between the germline ends. The germline V gene has CDR1 SGHNT and CDR2 YYREEE (reference sequence). The CDR3 spans 11 residues. In DNA form, the CDR3 reads TGTGCCAGCAGCCGGGGGTACGAGCAGTACTTC. As protein: CASSRGYEQYF.

The gene calls are TRBV24-1 and TRBJ2-7, with D hard to call. Germline CDR1 is KGHDR and CDR2 is SFDVKD. V was cut by 3 bases and J by 6 bases, with 11 bases left in between. The length of the CDR3 is 13 residues. The CDR3 coding sequence is TGTGCCACCAGTGATCTAAATCCGCGCGAGCAGTACTTC. Residues: CATSDLNPREQYF.

The chain combines TRBV19 with TRBJ1-5; D might be TRBD1 (5 bases). This CDR3 has 16 amino acids. Trimming cost V 7 bases and J 0 bases, with 16 bases left between them. Germline CDR1 LNHDA, CDR2 SQIVND (reference sequence). The CDR3 sequence is CASTRTAGGSNQPQHF. DNA of the CDR3: TGTGCCAGTACTCGGACCGCCGGGGGTAGCAATCAGCCCCAGCATTTT.

The rearrangement joins TRBV14 to TRBJ2-1, with 12 bases identical to TRBD2. Germline V lookup: CDR1 SGHDN, CDR2 FVKESK. J lost 4 bases, V lost 3 bases, and 7 bases had no gene match. This CDR3 spans 17 amino acids. In DNA, the CDR3 is TGTGCCAGCAGCCAGCTTAGGACTAGCGGGGTATACAATGAGCAGTTCTTC. Encoded protein: CASSQLRTSGVYNEQFF. Full variable domain (missing parts from reference TRBV14 and TRBJ2-1): EAGVTQFPSHSVIEKGQTVTLRCDPISGHDNLYWYRRVMGKEIKFLLHFVKESKQDESGMPNNRFLAERTGGTYSTLKVQPAELEDSGVYFCASSQLRTSGVYNEQFFGPGTRLTVL.